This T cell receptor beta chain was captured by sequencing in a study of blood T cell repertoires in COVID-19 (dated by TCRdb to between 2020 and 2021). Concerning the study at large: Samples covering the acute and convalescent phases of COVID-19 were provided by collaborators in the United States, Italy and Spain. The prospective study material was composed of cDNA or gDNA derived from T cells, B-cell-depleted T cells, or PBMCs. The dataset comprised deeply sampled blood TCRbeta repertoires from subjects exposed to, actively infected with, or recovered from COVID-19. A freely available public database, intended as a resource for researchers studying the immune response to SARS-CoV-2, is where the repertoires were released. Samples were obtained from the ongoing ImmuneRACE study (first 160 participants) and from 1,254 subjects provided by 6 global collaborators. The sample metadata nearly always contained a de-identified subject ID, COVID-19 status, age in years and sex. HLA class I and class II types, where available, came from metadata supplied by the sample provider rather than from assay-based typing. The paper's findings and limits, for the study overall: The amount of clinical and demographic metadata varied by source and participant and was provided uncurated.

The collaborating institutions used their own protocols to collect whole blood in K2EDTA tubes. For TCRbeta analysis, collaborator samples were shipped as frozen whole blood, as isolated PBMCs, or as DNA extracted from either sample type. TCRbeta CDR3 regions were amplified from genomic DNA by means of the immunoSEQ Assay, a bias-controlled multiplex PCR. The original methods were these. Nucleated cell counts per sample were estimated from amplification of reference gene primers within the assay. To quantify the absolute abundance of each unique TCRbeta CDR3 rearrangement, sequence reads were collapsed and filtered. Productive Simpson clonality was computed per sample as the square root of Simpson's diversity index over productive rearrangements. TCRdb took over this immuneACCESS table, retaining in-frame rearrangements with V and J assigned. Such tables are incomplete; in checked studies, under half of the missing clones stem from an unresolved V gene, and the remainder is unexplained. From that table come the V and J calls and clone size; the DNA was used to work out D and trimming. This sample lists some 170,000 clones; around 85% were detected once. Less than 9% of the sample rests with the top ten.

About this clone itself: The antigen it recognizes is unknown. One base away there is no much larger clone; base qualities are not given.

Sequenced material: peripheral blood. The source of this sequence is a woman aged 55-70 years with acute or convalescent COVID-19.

The CDR3 reads as follows: CASSARAGLQETQYF. The DNA sequence follows: TGTGCCAGCAGCGCGAGAGCGGGACTCCAAGAGACCCAGTACTTC. The sequence joins TRBV9 to TRBJ2-5, with TRBD2 identical over 7 junction bases. CDR1 SGDLS and CDR2 YYNGEE were looked up in the germline V gene. Its CDR3 holds 15 amino acids, cysteine through phenylalanine. The only DNA kept is the CDR3, 45 bases in frame from the first base. V and J are trimmed by 3 bases and 1 base, and the gene matches miss 6 bases of the junction.